One and the same sample provided the 22 T cell receptor beta chains below, sequenced in a study of CDR3 diversity in severe acne. TCRdb independently ran MiXCR on the PCR reads; one entry per CDR3 protein. The sample has about 85,000 distinct CDR3 sequences; over 45% are singletons. Sequenced sample: blood. These receptors came from a male donor in good health, serving as a control.

Remarks on this clonotype: The germline gene is not matched at one end of the junction; a read error may be the cause. The V and J genes are TRBV5-4 and TRBJ1-4; D is ambiguous. Looked up from germline, CDR1 is SGHNT and CDR2 is YYREEE (reference sequence). The CDR3 has 13 amino acids. The CDR3 DNA reads TGTGCCAGCAGCGGAACGGAGGATGAAGAACTGTTTTTT. Translation gives CASSGTEDEELFF.

This clonotype was picked up many times. CDR3 in DNA: TGTGCCAGTAGAGCCGGGACAGGGGTCAATCAGCCCCAGCATTTT. This sequence encodes CASRAGTGVNQPQHF. The chain employs TRBV19 and TRBJ1-5; 10 bases line up with TRBD1. V trimming: 6 bases; J trimming: 3 bases; junction bases outside the gene matches: 5. The CDR3 covers 15 residues. CDR1 is LNHDA, CDR2 SQIVND, per germline (reference sequence).

The DNA of the CDR3 is TGTGCCACCAGCAGCTGGACTAGCGGGCAGAGCGCGGTAGATACGCAGTATTTT. Translating it yields CATSSWTSGQSAVDTQYF. The V gene is TRBV15, the J gene TRBJ2-3; 11 bases map to TRBD2. The CDR3 extends over 18 amino acids. After removal of 3 bases from V and 5 bases from J, the junction contained 13 bases not matched to a gene. Germline CDR1 is LNHNV and CDR2 is YYDKDF (reference sequence).

This clonotype occurred many times. The chain joins TRBV5-1 to TRBJ2-7; 9 bases line up with TRBD1. The germline CDR1 and CDR2 sequences are SGHRS and YFSETQ. This CDR3 has 19 residues. Germline trimming cut 0 bases from V and 1 base from J; bases unmatched to any gene: 14. The CDR3 protein is CASSLAIGTGLITSYEQYF. CDR3 DNA: TGCGCCAGCAGCTTGGCCATCGGGACAGGGTTAATAACTTCCTACGAGCAGTACTTC.

The rearrangement joins TRBV5-1 to TRBJ2-7, with 15 bases aligning to TRBD2. The trim removed 3 bases at V and 5 bases at J, leaving 6 bases unmatched. The V gene's germline CDR1 is SGHRS and CDR2 YFSETQ. This CDR3 contains 16 residues. CDR3 sequence: CASSYGTSGRRDEQYF. The CDR3 DNA reads TGCGCCAGCAGCTATGGGACTAGCGGGAGGCGAGACGAGCAGTACTTC.

This clonotype appeared many times. V is TRBV2 and J is TRBJ2-5; D perhaps matches TRBD2 (5 bases). The CDR3 has 13 residues. CDR1 SNHLY and CDR2 FYNNEI come from the germline V gene. V was cut by 6 bases and J by 0 bases, with 8 bases left in between. The DNA for the CDR3 is TGTGCCAGCAGGAGGGATCACCAAGAGACCCAGTACTTC. This sequence encodes CASRRDHQETQYF. The whole variable domain, remainder taken from reference TRBV2 and TRBJ2-5, is EPEVTQTPSHQVTQMGQEVILRCVPISNHLYFYWYRQILGQKVEFLVSFYNNEISEKSEIFDDQFSVERPDGSNFTLKIRSTKLEDSAMYFCASRRDHQETQYFGPGTRLLVL.

This chain uses TRBV12-3 or TRBV12-4 with TRBJ2-6, with D perhaps assigned TRBD1 or TRBD2 (5 bases each). The V gene lost 1 base and the J gene lost 2 bases, with 15 bases spanning the gap. The CDR3 has 18 amino acids. The CDR3 is CASSLDLDGTTGANVLTF. The CDR3 region has the DNA TGTGCCAGCAGTTTAGATCTAGACGGGACGACTGGGGCCAACGTCCTGACTTTC.

The chain uses TRBV9 and TRBJ1-4; no firm D call. The CDR3 spans 14 residues. Germline V CDR1 and CDR2: SGDLS, YYNGEE. The V gene lost 4 bases and the J gene lost 0 bases, with 7 bases spanning the gap. The CDR3 DNA reads as TGTGCCAGCAGCCCCCGGGCAACTAATGAAAAACTGTTTTTT. Its protein product is CASSPRATNEKLFF. Full variable domain (outside the CDR3, taken from reference TRBV9 and TRBJ1-4): DSGVTQTPKHLITATGQRVTLRCSPRSGDLSVYWYQQSLDQGLQFLIQYYNGEERAKGNILERFSAQQFPDLHSELNLSSLELGDSALYFCASSPRATNEKLFFGSGTQLSVL.

The chain is built from TRBV20-1 and TRBJ1-1, with 10 bases lining up with TRBD1. The V gene's germline CDR1 is DFQATT and CDR2 SNEGSKA (reference sequence). With 4 bases clipped from V and 4 bases from J, the junction kept 6 bases outside the gene matches. This CDR3 has 14 amino acids. CDR3 protein: CSATRDRGPTEAFF. CDR3 nucleotide sequence: TGCAGTGCTACCCGGGACAGGGGACCCACTGAAGCTTTCTTT.

About this clonotype: The junction and the germline gene differ at one end; a read error may be behind it. The V gene is TRBV11-3, the J gene TRBJ2-7, with a weak D call TRBD1 (6 bases). Germline V CDR1 and CDR2: SGHNT, YENEEA. The length of the CDR3 is 14 residues. The DNA of the CDR3 is TGTGCCAGCAGCTTATCCGGGGACACCGGGGAGCTGTACTTC. Its translation is CASSLSGDTGELYF.

This chain links TRBV20-1 with TRBJ1-5, with 10 bases lining up with TRBD1. CDR1 is DFQATT and CDR2 is SNEGSKA in the germline V gene (reference sequence). V shed 1 base and J 6 bases; nucleotides not matched to a gene: 3. CDR3 size: 14 residues. In DNA form, the CDR3 reads TGCAGTGCTAGAGGGACAGGGGGAGGTCAGCCCCAGCATTTT. Residues: CSARGTGGGQPQHF.

This clonotype was recorded many times. V usage is TRBV6-2 or TRBV6-3 and J usage is TRBJ2-1, with 9 bases identical to TRBD2. The CDR3 contains 14 residues. V gave up 5 bases and J gave up 7 bases; unmatched junction bases: 6. Germline CDR1 is MNHEY and CDR2 is SVGEGT. The CDR3 nucleotides read TGTGCCAGCAGTCTAGCGGGAAGAGGAAATGAGCAGTTCTTC. Its translation: CASSLAGRGNEQFF.

The gene calls are TRBV7-2 and TRBJ2-5; 10 bases are a match to TRBD2. The trim removed 4 bases at V and 0 bases at J, leaving 17 bases unmatched. Per germline, CDR1 SGHTA and CDR2 FQGNSA. There are 20 residues in the CDR3. The CDR3 DNA follows: TGTGCCAGCAGCTCCGGGACTAGCGCAAGTCAGGGGGATTACCAAGAGACCCAGTACTTC. Protein: CASSSGTSASQGDYQETQYF.

V is TRBV18 and J is TRBJ1-1; 8 nucleotides line up with TRBD1. The CDR3 is made up of 17 amino acids. V trimming: 2 bases; J trimming: 2 bases; junction bases outside the gene matches: 10. The germline gives CDR1 KGHSH, CDR2 LQKENI. CDR3 region: CASSPGGQVIFNTEAFF. CDR3 in DNA: TGTGCCAGCTCACCAGGGGGACAGGTTATCTTTAACACTGAAGCTTTCTTT.

In its sample, this clonotype ranks as large. The chain has TRBV20-1 and TRBJ2-3; 8 nucleotides line up with TRBD2. The junction had 8 bases not matched to a gene; V was cut back by 5 bases and J by 4 bases. This CDR3 comprises 14 residues. Per the germline V gene, CDR1 is DFQATT and CDR2 is SNEGSKA (reference sequence). CDR3 nucleotides: TGCAGTGCTCCGATAGCGGGATGGGCAGATACGCAGTATTTT. This sequence encodes CSAPIAGWADTQYF.

This clonotype was seen many times. V is TRBV20-1 and J is TRBJ1-2, with a tentative D call TRBD1 (5 bases). This CDR3 is 13 amino acids long. CDR1 and CDR2 from the germline V gene are DFQATT and SNEGSKA (reference sequence). V lost 8 bases, J lost 6 bases, and 19 bases lay in between. The CDR3 loop is CSFQSWMGDGYTF. CDR3 DNA: TGCAGTTTTCAATCATGGATGGGGGATGGCTACACCTTC.

This clonotype was seen only a few times. V and J are TRBV28 and TRBJ1-2; D remains unclear. V shed 2 bases and J shed 2 bases, with 9 bases lying between them. Germline V lookup: CDR1 MDHEN, CDR2 SYDVKM. The CDR3 consists of 14 residues. The chain's CDR3 is CASSLRSINYGYTF. CDR3 in DNA: TGTGCCAGCAGTTTAAGGTCCATAAACTATGGCTACACCTTC.

Points on this clonotype: The germline gene is not matched at one end of the junction; a read error may be the cause. The V call is TRBV7-9, the J call TRBJ1-3; D might be TRBD1 (6 bases). Looked up from germline, CDR1 is SEHNR and CDR2 is FQNEAQ (reference sequence). This CDR3 has 14 residues. DNA for the CDR3: TGTGCCAGCAGCCCTCGGACAGCCGGAAACACCACATATTTT. It is translated as CASSPRTAGNTTYF. Complete variable domain (other parts from reference TRBV7-9 and TRBJ1-3): DTGVSQNPRHKITKRGQNVTFRCDPISEHNRLYWYRQTLGQGPEFLTYFQNEAQLEKSRLLSDRFSAERPKGSFSTLEIQRTEQGDSAMYLCASSPRTAGNTTYFGEGSWLTVV.

V is TRBV6-5 and J is TRBJ1-2, with D possibly TRBD1 on 5 matching bases. The germline V gene encodes CDR1 MNHEY and CDR2 SVGAGI. The CDR3 contains 14 residues. V was trimmed by 6 bases and J by 7 bases, leaving 18 bases between them. CDR3 in DNA: TGTGCCAGCAGAAGCCCCGAGGGGAAGAGTGGCTACACCTTC. Its translation is CASRSPEGKSGYTF.

J is TRBJ2-1 and V is TRBV4-1, with D perhaps TRBD1 (9 bases). V lost 4 bases, J lost 5 bases, and 21 bases lay in between. The germline V gene has CDR1 MGHRA and CDR2 YSYEKL. The CDR3 sequence is 17 residues long. CDR3 protein: CASSPRGGQGNHNEQFF. The DNA of the CDR3 is TGCGCCAGCAGCCCCCGGGGGGGACAGGGCAACCACAATGAGCAGTTCTTC.

Points on this clonotype: This may arise from a read error, as a much more abundant clone is one base away. The rearrangement joins TRBV24-1 to TRBJ2-5, with D possibly being TRBD1 (6 bases). CDR3 length: 13 amino acids. The V end was cut by 5 bases, the J end by 4 bases, with 10 bases between. From germline, CDR1 is KGHDR and CDR2 SFDVKD. Written as DNA, the CDR3 is TGTGCCACCAGTGGTCCAGGGGTAGAGACCCAGTACTTC. As protein: CATSGPGVETQYF.

This clonotype was counted once. The chain combines TRBV25-1 with TRBJ1-5; 7 bases are a match to TRBD1. CDR3 size: 17 residues. Germline CDR1 reads MGHDK; CDR2 reads SYGVNS. J lost 6 bases, V lost 5 bases, and 16 bases had no gene match. This CDR3 reads CASSSRTGGTTGQPQHF. Written as DNA, the CDR3 is TGTGCCAGCAGTTCAAGGACAGGAGGGACTACAGGTCAGCCCCAGCATTTT.